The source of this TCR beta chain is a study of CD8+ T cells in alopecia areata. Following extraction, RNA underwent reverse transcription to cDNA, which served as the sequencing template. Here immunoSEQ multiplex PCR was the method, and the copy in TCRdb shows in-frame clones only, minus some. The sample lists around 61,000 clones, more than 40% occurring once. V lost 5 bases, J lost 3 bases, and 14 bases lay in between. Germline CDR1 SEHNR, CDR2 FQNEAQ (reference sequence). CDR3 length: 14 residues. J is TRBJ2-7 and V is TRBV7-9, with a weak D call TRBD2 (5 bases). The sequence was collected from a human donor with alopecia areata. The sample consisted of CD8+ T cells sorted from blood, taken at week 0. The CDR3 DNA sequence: TGTGCCAGCAGCCTACCCCGGGCGGGCTACGAGCAGTACTTC. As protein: CASSLPRAGYEQYF.